This paragraph covers one T cell receptor (beta chain) sequence. The specificity of this receptor is unknown. Base quality data are lacking; no much larger clone is found one base away. The data were taken from a study of response to subunit inactivated influenza vaccine (dated by TCRdb to 2016 to 2019). With regard to the full study: Deep quantitative profiling of the T cell receptor repertoire was used in the study to follow responses to a trivalent subunit inactivated influenza vaccine.

Its CDR3 holds 13 amino acids, cysteine through phenylalanine. CDR3 DNA is the only sequence kept; it has 39 bases, read in frame from the first base. CDR1 and CDR2 are read off the germline V gene as MNHEY and SVGEGT. V and J are truncated by 4 bases and 6 bases respectively, leaving an intervening sequence of 13 bases. Study-level results and caveats: The authors suggested that each seasonal influenza vaccination may recruit only a limited number of new T cells.

The library was made by RT-PCR. TCRdb shows the sequencer as Illumina HiSeq 2500. TCRdb itself trimmed the public reads at Q25 with fastp, ran MiXCR and retained productive beta chains. Identical CDR3 proteins give one entry, which carries the most common genes and DNA. This sample holds 290,000 or so distinct CDR3 sequences; approximately 23% were observed only once. Approximately 10% of the sample is taken by the ten largest. Here the sequenced sample was PBMCs from blood, taken less than 22 months after vaccination. Recombination connected TRBV6-2 or TRBV6-3 to TRBJ2-7; TRBD1 could be the D gene, as 5 bases match. The clonotype was recovered from a man aged 50 to 69 who received an inactivated influenza vaccine. Donor details come from another sample of the same person, matched by shared clones. The CDR3 in this case is CASSWPRVPEQYF. The DNA sequence is given as TGTGCCAGCAGTTGGCCCAGGGTCCCCGAGCAGTACTTC.